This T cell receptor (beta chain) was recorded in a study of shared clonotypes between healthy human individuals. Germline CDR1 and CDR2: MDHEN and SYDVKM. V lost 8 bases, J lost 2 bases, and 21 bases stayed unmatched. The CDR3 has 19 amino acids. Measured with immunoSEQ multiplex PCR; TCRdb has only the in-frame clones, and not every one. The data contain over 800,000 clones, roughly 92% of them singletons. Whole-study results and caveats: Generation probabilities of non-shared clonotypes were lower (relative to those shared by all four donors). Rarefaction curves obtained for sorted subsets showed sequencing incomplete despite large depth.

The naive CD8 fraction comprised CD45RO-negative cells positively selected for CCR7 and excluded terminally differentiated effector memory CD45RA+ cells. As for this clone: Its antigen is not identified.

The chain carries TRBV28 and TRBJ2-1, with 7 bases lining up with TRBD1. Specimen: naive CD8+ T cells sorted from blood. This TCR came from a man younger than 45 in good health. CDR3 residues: CASDTRNLTRGIPYNEQFF. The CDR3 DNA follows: TGTGCCAGCGATACACGAAACCTGACCAGGGGGATCCCCTACAATGAGCAGTTCTTC.